This T cell receptor beta chain was identified during a study of blood T cell dynamics during melanoma immunotherapy. Whole-study context: Metastatic melanoma patients received first-line pembrolizumab or nivolumab plus ipilimumab.

Specified time point: pre-treatment baseline. As concerns this clone: What it binds is unknown.

All DNA from each sorted CD8+ subset was loaded. Sequencing was performed with immunoSEQ multiplex PCR; in TCRdb, only in-frame clones are kept and a portion is missing. This sample has about 13,000 clones, with approximately 90% found just once. Whole-study results and caveats: Whether repertoire-driving clones were melanoma-specific could not be determined.

The CDR3 length is 14 residues. Germline assignment: CDR1 LNHDA and CDR2 SQIVND (reference sequence). Trimming shortened V by 3 bases and J by 2 bases, and 9 bases separated the two germline ends. The sequence came from a human donor with melanoma. The sample in question was effector memory CD8+ T cells from blood, obtained from a patient treated with checkpoint blockade. J is TRBJ2-3 and V is TRBV19; D unclear. Here the CDR3 reads CASSILHFTDTQYF. CDR3 in DNA: TGTGCCAGTAGTATCTTACACTTCACAGATACGCAGTATTTT.